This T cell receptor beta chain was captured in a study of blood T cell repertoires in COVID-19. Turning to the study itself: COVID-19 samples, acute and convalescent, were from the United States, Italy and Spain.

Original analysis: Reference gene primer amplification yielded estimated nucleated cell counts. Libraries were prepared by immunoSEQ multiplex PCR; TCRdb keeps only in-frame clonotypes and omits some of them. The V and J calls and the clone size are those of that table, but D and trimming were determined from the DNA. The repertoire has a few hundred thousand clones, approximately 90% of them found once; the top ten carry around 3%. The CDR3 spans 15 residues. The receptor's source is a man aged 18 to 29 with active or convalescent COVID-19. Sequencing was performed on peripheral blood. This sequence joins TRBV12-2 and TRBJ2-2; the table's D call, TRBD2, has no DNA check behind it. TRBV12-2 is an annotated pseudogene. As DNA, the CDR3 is TGTGCAAGTCGCCGCAGGCTGGCGGGCACCGGGGAGCTGTTTTTT. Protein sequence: CASRRRLAGTGELFF.